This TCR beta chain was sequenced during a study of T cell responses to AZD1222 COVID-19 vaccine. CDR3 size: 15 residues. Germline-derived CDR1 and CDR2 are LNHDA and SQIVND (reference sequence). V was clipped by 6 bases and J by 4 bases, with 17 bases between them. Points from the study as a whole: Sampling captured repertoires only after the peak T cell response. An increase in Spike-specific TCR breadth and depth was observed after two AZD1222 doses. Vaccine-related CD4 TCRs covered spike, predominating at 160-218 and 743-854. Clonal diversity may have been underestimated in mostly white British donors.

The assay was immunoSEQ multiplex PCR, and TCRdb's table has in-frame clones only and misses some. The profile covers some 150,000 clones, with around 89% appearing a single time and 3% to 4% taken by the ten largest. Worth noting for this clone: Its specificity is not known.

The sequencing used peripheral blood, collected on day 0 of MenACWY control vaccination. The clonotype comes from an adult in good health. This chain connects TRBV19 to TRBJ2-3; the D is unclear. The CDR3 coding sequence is TGTGCCAGTAGAGCTTATTCCTCTTCGTCAGATACGCAGTATTTT. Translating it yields CASRAYSSSSDTQYF.